A selection of T cell receptor beta chains follows, all from one sample in a study of CD8 T cells in Susac syndrome. MiXCR was run by TCRdb on the immunoSEQ multiplex PCR reads, yielding one entry per CDR3 protein. Found here are tens of thousands of distinct CDR3 sequences, 90% to 95% of them singletons; the top ten hold less than 0.4%. The sequenced sample was CD4+ T cells from PBMCs. Receptors were obtained from a human donor with Susac syndrome. Each CDR3 is given with its conserved first and last residue. D genes are given only for firm matches. Part of the rows lack a size; the others show once, few, many or a class for expanded clones.

.	TRBV10-3	.	TRBJ1-5	TGTGCCATCAGTGAGCAAGGAGGGAATCAGCCCCAGCATTTT	CAISEQGGNQPQHF
.	TRBV29-1	.	TRBJ1-2	TGCAGCGTTTCGGGGGGCAGTAACTATGGCTACACCTTC	CSVSGGSNYGYTF
.	TRBV5-1	TRBD2	TRBJ2-2	TGCGCCAGCAAAACGATAGCGGGGGACACCGGGGAGCTGTTTTTT	CASKTIAGDTGELFF
.	TRBV19	.	TRBJ1-2	TGTGCCACCGAGGGTGCGATGAGCTATGGCTACACCTTC	CATEGAMSYGYTF
.	TRBV12-3/TRBV12-4	.	TRBJ1-2	TGTGCCAGCAGTCTTCATGGGGCTGGCGAGGCTGGCTACACCTTC	CASSLHGAGEAGYTF
.	TRBV7-2	.	TRBJ2-1	TGTGCCAGCAGCTTAATAGACCGGGGCTTGGACAATGAGCAGTTCTTC	CASSLIDRGLDNEQFF
.	TRBV2	.	TRBJ2-7	TGTGCCAGCACCCCGCAGTCCCGCTACGAGCAGTACTTC	CASTPQSRYEQYF
.	TRBV12-3/TRBV12-4	TRBD1	TRBJ1-2	TGTGCCAGCAGTTTCACAGGGGGCGATGGCTACACCTTC	CASSFTGGDGYTF
.	TRBV30	.	TRBJ1-5	TGTGCCTGGAGTGTATCAGAGAATCAGCCCCAGCATTTT	CAWSVSENQPQHF
.	TRBV29-1	.	TRBJ1-3	TGCAGCGTTGAACCAACAGGGGGAAACACCATATATTTT	CSVEPTGGNTIYF
.	TRBV5-6	TRBD1	TRBJ2-1	TGTGCCAGCAGTCATACGGGACAGGGGCGGAATGAGCAGTTCTTC	CASSHTGQGRNEQFF
few	TRBV7-2	.	TRBJ2-3	TGTGCCAGCAGCTACAGGGGCACAGATACGCAGTATTTT	CASSYRGTDTQYF
.	TRBV9	TRBD1	TRBJ2-7	TGTGCCAGCAGCTTCACCGGGACAGGGGGCGGAGAGCAGTACTTC	CASSFTGTGGGEQYF
.	TRBV12-3/TRBV12-4	.	TRBJ2-2	TGTGCCAGCAGCTGGACAGAAATAACCGGGGAGCTGTTTTTT	CASSWTEITGELFF
.	TRBV15	TRBD2	TRBJ2-7	TGTGCCACCAGTCACCCTAGCGGGGGCTACGAGCAGTACTTC	CATSHPSGGYEQYF
.	TRBV19	.	TRBJ2-5	TGTGCCACCCTGTCCCAGGAGACCCAGTACTTC	CATLSQETQYF
.	TRBV5-1	TRBD1	TRBJ1-1	TGCGCCAGCAGCATTCGGACAGGACTACTGAAGACTGAAGCTTTCTTT	CASSIRTGLLKTEAFF
.	TRBV5-4	.	TRBJ2-7	TGTGCCAGCAGCATGGCGGCACAACCGTGGGAGCAGTACTTC	CASSMAAQPWEQYF
.	TRBV5-1	TRBD1	TRBJ2-7	TGCGCCAGCAGCTTCGACAGGGTCGGTGAGCAGTACTTC	CASSFDRVGEQYF
.	TRBV19	.	TRBJ2-7	TGTGCCAGTATGGACAGCAATGCCTACGAGCAGTACTTC	CASMDSNAYEQYF
.	TRBV20-1	.	TRBJ2-3	TGCAGTCTCCTTAGGGGAAGCACAGATACGCAGTATTTT	CSLLRGSTDTQYF
once	TRBV7-2	TRBD1	TRBJ2-5	TGTGCCAGCAGCCCCCGACAGGGGGTAGAGACCCAGTACTTC	CASSPRQGVETQYF
.	TRBV15	.	TRBJ2-2	TGTGCCACCAGCATGGCCCACCTGGGGGCCGGGGAGCTGTTTTTT	CATSMAHLGAGELFF
.	TRBV29-1	TRBD1	TRBJ1-2	TGCAGCGTTGAGACTAGACAGGGGAGCTATGGCTACACCTTC	CSVETRQGSYGYTF
.	TRBV4-3	.	TRBJ1-1	TGCGCCAGCAGCCAACGACAGGAGACAGAAGTTTTCTTT	CASSQRQETEVFF
.	TRBV13	.	TRBJ2-1	TGTGCCAGCAGCTTAAGTGGACCCGTGGAGCAGTTCTTC	CASSLSGPVEQFF
.	TRBV5-6	.	TRBJ1-5	TGTGCCAGCAGCCCCCAGTGGAGCAATCAGCCCCAGCATTTT	CASSPQWSNQPQHF
.	TRBV30	.	TRBJ1-1	TGTGCCTGGGGGACCCAGGGGAATAGAGCTTTCTTT	CAWGTQGNRAFF
.	TRBV9	TRBD1	TRBJ1-2	TGTGCCAGCAGCGGTGAGACAGGGGGACCCTATGGCTACACCTTC	CASSGETGGPYGYTF
.	TRBV27	TRBD1	TRBJ1-5	TGTGCCAGCAAGGACAGGGGGCCACCATTTAGCAATCAGCCCCAGCATTTT	CASKDRGPPFSNQPQHF
.	TRBV14	TRBD2	TRBJ2-3	TGTGCCAGCAGCCAAGGTTTAGGTAGCGGGGCCTCCACAGATACGCAGTATTTT	CASSQGLGSGASTDTQYF
.	TRBV5-1	TRBD1	TRBJ1-2	TGCGCCAGCCAACCGGTGACAGGGCCTCCTAACTATGGCTACACCTTC	CASQPVTGPPNYGYTF
.	TRBV3-1	TRBD1	TRBJ1-2	TGTGCCAGCAGCCAAGACCGGGACAGCGGCTACACCTTC	CASSQDRDSGYTF
.	TRBV29-1	TRBD1	TRBJ1-2	TGCAGCGTGGACGGGACAGGGGCCTATGGCTACACCTTC	CSVDGTGAYGYTF
.	TRBV29-1	.	TRBJ2-5	TGCAGCGGTACGGGACCCACCATAGAGACCCAGTACTTC	CSGTGPTIETQYF
.	TRBV12-3/TRBV12-4	TRBD1	TRBJ1-1	TGTGCCAGCAGTCTACGGACAGGGGCCGCTGAAGCTTTCTTT	CASSLRTGAAEAFF
.	TRBV19	TRBD1	TRBJ2-3	TGTGCCAGTAGTCCAGACAGGGTGTACACAGATACGCAGTATTTT	CASSPDRVYTDTQYF
.	TRBV4-1	TRBD1	TRBJ2-5	TGCGCCAGCAGCTCAAGACAGGGGATCGAGACCCAGTACTTC	CASSSRQGIETQYF
.	TRBV6-5	.	TRBJ1-5	TGTGCCAGCAGTTACCTTGGGAGCAATCAGCCCCAGCATTTT	CASSYLGSNQPQHF
.	TRBV2	.	TRBJ2-1	TGTGCCAGCAGTGCGAGAAATGAGCAGTTCTTC	CASSARNEQFF
.	TRBV5-1	TRBD1	TRBJ1-1	TGCGCCAGCGTCCGGGACAGGGTAAACACTGAAGCTTTCTTT	CASVRDRVNTEAFF
.	TRBV10-3	.	TRBJ1-2	TGTGCCATCAGTGAGTCGTTGTCGGTGTATGGCTACACCTTC	CAISESLSVYGYTF
.	TRBV10-3	.	TRBJ2-2	TGTGCCATCAGTCCCGGGACCGAGAACACCGGGGAGCTGTTTTTT	CAISPGTENTGELFF
.	TRBV18	TRBD1	TRBJ2-3	TGTGCCAGCTCACCCAGCGGGACAGGGCCCACAGATACGCAGTATTTT	CASSPSGTGPTDTQYF
.	TRBV4-2	TRBD1	TRBJ1-6	TGTGCCAGCAGCCAGCAGGGACAGATTATCGCAAATTCACCCCTCCACTTT	CASSQQGQIIANSPLHF
.	TRBV30	.	TRBJ2-1	TGTGCCTGGAGGTCGGAATTTGGGCATGAGCAGTTCTTC	CAWRSEFGHEQFF
.	TRBV29-1	.	TRBJ2-3	TGCAGCGCGAACCAGGGCGGCACAGATACGCAGTATTTT	CSANQGGTDTQYF
.	TRBV20-1	TRBD2	TRBJ2-1	TGCAGTGCTCTCAGCGGGGGAGGCAATGAGCAGTTCTTC	CSALSGGGNEQFF
.	TRBV2	TRBD2	TRBJ2-1	TGTGCCAGCAGTCTCCCCCTGACTAGCGGGGGGTACAATGAGCAGTTCTTC	CASSLPLTSGGYNEQFF
.	TRBV30	.	TRBJ2-7	TGTGCCTGGAGTGTATCCTACGAGCAGTACTTC	CAWSVSYEQYF
.	TRBV29-1	.	TRBJ2-7	TGCAGCGCAAATAGCGGGACAGGGTATGCTTACGAGCAGTACTTC	CSANSGTGYAYEQYF
.	TRBV14	.	TRBJ2-3	TGTGCCAGCAGCCAAGTCGGGGGGCTCACAGATACGCAGTATTTT	CASSQVGGLTDTQYF
.	TRBV7-8	.	TRBJ2-1	TGTGCCAGCAGCGTCCGGGACGGTGGCTCCTACAATGAGCAGTTCTTC	CASSVRDGGSYNEQFF
.	TRBV12-3/TRBV12-4	.	TRBJ2-3	TGTGCCAGCAGTTTACCCTTGGTAGATACGCAGTATTTT	CASSLPLVDTQYF
.	TRBV5-4	.	TRBJ2-3	TGTGCCAGCAGCTTGGCGACAGCCGGCACAGATACGCAGTATTTT	CASSLATAGTDTQYF